This note documents a single TCR beta chain sequence. The target antigen is unknown. This record belongs to a study of T cell responses to AZD1222 COVID-19 vaccine. Study-wide points: Females outnumbered males among donors, who were mostly white British; clonal diversity was possibly underestimated. Sampling captured repertoires only after the peak T cell response. Seropositive at baseline were only a handful of AZD1222 recipients.

Sequencing was performed with immunoSEQ multiplex PCR; in TCRdb, only in-frame clones are kept and a portion is missing. The sample consists of under 150,000 clones, approximately 89% of them appearing once. Germline V gene sequence: CDR1 SGHNT, CDR2 YENEEA. The CDR3 runs 15 residues. V was clipped by 4 bases and J by 0 bases, with 10 bases between them. The source was peripheral blood, collected on day 0 of AZD1222 vaccination. This receptor was identified in an adult in good health. The chain joins TRBV11-3 to TRBJ2-1, with D perhaps matching TRBD1 or TRBD2 (5 bases each). CDR3 in DNA: TGTGCCAGCAGCTACAAGGGGAGCTCCTACAATGAGCAGTTCTTC. It codes for CASSYKGSSYNEQFF.